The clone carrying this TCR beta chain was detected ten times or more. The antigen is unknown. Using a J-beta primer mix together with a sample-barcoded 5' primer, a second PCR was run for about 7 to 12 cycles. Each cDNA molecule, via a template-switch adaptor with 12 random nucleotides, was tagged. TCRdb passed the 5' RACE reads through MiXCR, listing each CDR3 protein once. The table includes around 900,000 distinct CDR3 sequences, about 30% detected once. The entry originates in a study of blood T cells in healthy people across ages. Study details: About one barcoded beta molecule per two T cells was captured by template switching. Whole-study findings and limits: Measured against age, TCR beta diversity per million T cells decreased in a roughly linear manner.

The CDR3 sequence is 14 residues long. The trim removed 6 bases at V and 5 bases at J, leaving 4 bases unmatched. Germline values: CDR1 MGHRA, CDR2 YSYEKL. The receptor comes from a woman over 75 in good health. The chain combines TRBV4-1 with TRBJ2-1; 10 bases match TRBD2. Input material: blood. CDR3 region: CASRPGLAHNEQFF. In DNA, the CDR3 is TGCGCCAGCAGGCCGGGACTAGCGCACAATGAGCAGTTCTTC.